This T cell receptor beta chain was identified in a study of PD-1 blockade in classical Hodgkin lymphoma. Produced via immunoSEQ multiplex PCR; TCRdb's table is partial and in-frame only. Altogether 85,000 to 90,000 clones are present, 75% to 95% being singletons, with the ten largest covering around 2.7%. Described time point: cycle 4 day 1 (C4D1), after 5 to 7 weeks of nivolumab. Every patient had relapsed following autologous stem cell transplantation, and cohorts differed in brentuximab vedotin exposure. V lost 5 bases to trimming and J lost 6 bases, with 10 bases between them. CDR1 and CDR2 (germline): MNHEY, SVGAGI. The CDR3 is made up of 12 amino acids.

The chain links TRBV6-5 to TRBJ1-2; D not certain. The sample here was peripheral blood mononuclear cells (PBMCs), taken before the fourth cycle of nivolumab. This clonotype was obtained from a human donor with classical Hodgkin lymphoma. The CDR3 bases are TGTGCCAGCAGTGGTCCGGTTGATGGCTACACCTTC. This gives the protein CASSGPVDGYTF.